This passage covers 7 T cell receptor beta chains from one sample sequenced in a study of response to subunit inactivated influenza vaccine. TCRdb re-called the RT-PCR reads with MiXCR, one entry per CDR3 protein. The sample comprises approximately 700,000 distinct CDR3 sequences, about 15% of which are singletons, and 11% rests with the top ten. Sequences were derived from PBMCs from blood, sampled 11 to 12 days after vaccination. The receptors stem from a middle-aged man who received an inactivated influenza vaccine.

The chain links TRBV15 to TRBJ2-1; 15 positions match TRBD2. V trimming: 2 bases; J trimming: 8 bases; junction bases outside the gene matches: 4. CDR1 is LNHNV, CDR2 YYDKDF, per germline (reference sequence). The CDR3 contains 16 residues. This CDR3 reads CATSRSGTSGRHEQFF. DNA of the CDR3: TGTGCCACCAGCAGATCCGGGACTAGCGGGAGGCATGAGCAGTTCTTC.

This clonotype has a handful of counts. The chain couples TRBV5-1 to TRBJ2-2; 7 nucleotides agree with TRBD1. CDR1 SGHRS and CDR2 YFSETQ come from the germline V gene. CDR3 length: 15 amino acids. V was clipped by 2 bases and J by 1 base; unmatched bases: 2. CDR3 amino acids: CASSFRDRNTGELFF. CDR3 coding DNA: TGCGCCAGCAGCTTTAGGGACAGGAACACCGGGGAGCTGTTTTTT.

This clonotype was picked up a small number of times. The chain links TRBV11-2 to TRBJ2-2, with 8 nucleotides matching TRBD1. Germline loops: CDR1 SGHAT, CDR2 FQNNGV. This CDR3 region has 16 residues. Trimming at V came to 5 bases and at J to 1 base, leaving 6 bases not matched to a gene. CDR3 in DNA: TGTGCCAGCAGCCGATACGGGACAGGGAACACCGGGGAGCTGTTTTTT. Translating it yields CASSRYGTGNTGELFF.

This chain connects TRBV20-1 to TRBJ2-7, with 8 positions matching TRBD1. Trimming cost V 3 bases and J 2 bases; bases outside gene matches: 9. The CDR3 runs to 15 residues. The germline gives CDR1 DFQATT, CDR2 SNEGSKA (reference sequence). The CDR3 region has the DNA TGCAGTGCTAGGGGGATGGACAGGGACACCTACGAGCAGTACTTC. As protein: CSARGMDRDTYEQYF.

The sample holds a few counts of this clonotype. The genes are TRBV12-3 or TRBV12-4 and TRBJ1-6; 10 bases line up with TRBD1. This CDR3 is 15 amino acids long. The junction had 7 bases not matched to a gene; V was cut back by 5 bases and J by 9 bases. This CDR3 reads CASSPGTGVVSPLHF. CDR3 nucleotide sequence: TGTGCCAGCAGTCCCGGGACAGGGGTTGTTTCACCCCTCCACTTT.

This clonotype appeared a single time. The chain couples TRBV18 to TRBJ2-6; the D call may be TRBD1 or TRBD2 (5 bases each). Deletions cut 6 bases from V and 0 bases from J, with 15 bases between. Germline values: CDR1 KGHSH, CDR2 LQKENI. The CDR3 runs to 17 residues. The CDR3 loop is CASSPPGPPSGANVLTF. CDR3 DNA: TGTGCCAGCTCGCCCCCGGGACCCCCCTCTGGGGCCAACGTCCTGACTTTC.

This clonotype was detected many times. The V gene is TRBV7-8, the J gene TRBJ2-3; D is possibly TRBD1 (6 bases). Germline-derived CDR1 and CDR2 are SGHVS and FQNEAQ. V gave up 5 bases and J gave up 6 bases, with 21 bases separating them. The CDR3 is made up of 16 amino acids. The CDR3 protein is CASSRRQGGRSDTQYF. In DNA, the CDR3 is TGTGCCAGCAGCCGACGACAAGGGGGACGCAGTGATACGCAGTATTTT.